The 31 T cell receptor beta chains below all came from one sample that was sequenced in a study of glioma-infiltrating T cells after dendritic cell vaccination. The sample's time point: after dendritic cell vaccination, including at tumor progression/relapse. The table came from immunoSEQ multiplex PCR; TCRdb's copy has only in-frame clones and leaves some out. This table holds 50,000 to 75,000 clones, roughly 84% found once. The sequencing used blood, collected after dendritic cell vaccination. These receptors originate from a human donor with glioblastoma.

The CDR3 sequence: CASSKGLASDTQYF. DNA of the CDR3: TGTGCCAGCAGCAAAGGACTAGCGTCAGATACGCAGTATTTT. The chain links TRBV7-2 to TRBJ2-3, with 9 bases fitting TRBD2. The germline CDR1 and CDR2 sequences are SGHTA and FQGNSA. Trimming took 5 bases from V and 4 from J; bases not matched to a gene: 4. The CDR3 loop spans 14 amino acids.

The CDR3 nucleotides read TGCGCCAGCAGCCAAGATTATCCCGCGGGGGGCTACAATGAGCAGTTCTTC. Translating gives CASSQDYPAGGYNEQFF. V is TRBV4-3 and J is TRBJ2-1; 8 nucleotides match TRBD2. Germline V lookup: CDR1 LGHNA, CDR2 YSLEER. Losses at the gene ends were 0 bases for V and 3 bases for J; bases not matched to a gene: 7. CDR3 length: 17 amino acids.

This clone has a handful of counts. The genes are TRBV4-2 and TRBJ1-2, with 12 bases that match TRBD1. The germline gives CDR1 LGHNA, CDR2 YNFKEQ. This CDR3 has 15 residues. The trim removed 4 bases at V and 6 bases at J, leaving 6 bases unmatched. The CDR3 reads CASSLRGTGGDGYTF. In DNA, the CDR3 is TGTGCCAGCAGCCTGCGGGGGACAGGGGGCGATGGCTACACCTTC.

The chain recombines TRBV28 with TRBJ1-5; D is possibly TRBD1 (6 bases). The CDR3 extends over 14 amino acids. The V end lost 5 bases, the J end lost 2 bases, and 10 bases lay between the germline ends. Germline V gene lookup returns CDR1 MDHEN and CDR2 SYDVKM. DNA of the CDR3: TGTGCCAGCAGTCCCGACAGGCGCAATCAGCCCCAGCATTTT. Its translation: CASSPDRRNQPQHF. The full variable domain, its missing parts supplied by reference TRBV28 and TRBJ1-5, is DVKVTQSSRYLVKRTGEKVFLECVQDMDHENMFWYRQDPGLGLRLIYFSYDVKMKEKGDIPEGYSVSREKKERFSLILESASTNQTSMYLCASSPDRRNQPQHFGDGTRLSIL.

In its sample, this clone was seen a few times. V gene TRBV27 combines with J gene TRBJ2-7; D perhaps matches TRBD1 (5 bases). The V gene lost 7 bases and the J gene lost 1 base, with 20 bases spanning the gap. The CDR3 is 16 residues long. The germline CDR1 and CDR2 sequences are MNHEY and SMNVEV (reference sequence). CDR3 region: CASTYLGQNPSYEQYF. The CDR3 DNA reads as TGTGCCAGCACCTACTTAGGACAAAACCCTTCCTACGAGCAGTACTTC.

The chain joins TRBV28 to TRBJ2-7; no clear D. CDR3 length: 13 amino acids. V gave up 2 bases and J gave up 5 bases, with 10 bases separating them. Germline V gene data show CDR1 as MDHEN and CDR2 as SYDVKM. The CDR3 DNA sequence: TGTGCCAGCAGTTTAATCTCGCGCGACGAGCAGTACTTC. This encodes CASSLISRDEQYF.

Worth noting for this clone: Germline is not matched at one junction end, which may reflect a read error. The same CDR3 arises from other DNA sequences in this sample as well. The chain couples TRBV7-7 to TRBJ2-5, with 9 bases lining up with TRBD1. The germline gives CDR1 SSHAT, CDR2 FNYEAQ (reference sequence). The CDR3 is made up of 14 amino acids. The CDR3 reads CASSRGQGGETQYF. CDR3 in DNA: TGTGCTAGCAGCCGGGGACAGGGAGGAGAGACCCAGTACTTC.

The rearrangement joins TRBV19 to TRBJ2-2; TRBD2 aligns across 8 bases. Germline V gene lookup returns CDR1 LNHDA and CDR2 SQIVND (reference sequence). J gave up 0 bases and V 7 bases, and 4 bases lay outside the gene matches. This CDR3 has 15 amino acids. The CDR3 loop reads CASIRGGTNTGELFF. In DNA, the CDR3 is TGTGCCAGTATACGGGGGGGAACGAACACCGGGGAGCTGTTTTTT.

This rearrangement joins TRBV7-8 to TRBJ1-1, with no clear D. From germline, CDR1 is SGHVS and CDR2 FQNEAQ. The V end lost 3 bases, the J end lost 4 bases, and 9 bases lay between the germline ends. This CDR3 spans 13 amino acids. As DNA, the CDR3 is TGTGCCAGCAGCTTGAAGGCGGGCACTGAAGCTTTCTTT. Amino acid sequence: CASSLKAGTEAFF.

The chain recombines TRBV29-1 with TRBJ2-5, with 14 nucleotides matching TRBD2. The V gene end was trimmed by 1 base and the J gene end by 0 bases; junction bases not matched to a gene: 10. This CDR3 spans 19 amino acids. Looked up from germline, CDR1 is SQVTM and CDR2 is ANQGSEA. The CDR3 DNA follows: TGCAGCGTTGAAGGGGGGGGAGGACTAGCGGGGGGAAACCAAGAGACCCAGTACTTC. It yields the protein CSVEGGGGLAGGNQETQYF.

The gene calls are TRBV30 and TRBJ2-3; perhaps TRBD1 as D (6 bases). There are 11 residues in the CDR3. Between the trimmed V and J ends, which lost 7 bases and 10 bases, there was a span of 15 bases. Looked up from germline, CDR1 is GTSNPN and CDR2 is SVGIG (reference sequence). The CDR3 is CASTPQGAQYF. The CDR3 DNA follows: TGTGCCTCCACACCACAGGGAGCGCAGTATTTT.

This chain joins TRBV4-2 and TRBJ2-4; 9 bases agree with TRBD2. The CDR3 sequence is 17 residues long. Germline CDR1 reads LGHNA; CDR2 reads YNFKEQ. The V gene end was trimmed by 0 bases and the J gene end by 8 bases; junction bases not matched to a gene: 11. The CDR3 bases are TGTGCCAGCAGCCAAGATAAGCGGGGGGCCCCCGAGGACATTCAGTACTTC. Translating gives CASSQDKRGAPEDIQYF.

The chain is built from TRBV7-3 and TRBJ2-1; D is unresolved. V was shortened by 2 bases and J by 0 bases, with 14 bases between the two germline ends. This CDR3 comprises 17 residues. Germline V gene lookup returns CDR1 SGHTA and CDR2 FQGTGA. The CDR3 here is CASSLSQRRSSYNEQFF. Written as DNA, the CDR3 is TGTGCCAGCAGCTTATCCCAGAGGCGGAGCTCCTACAATGAGCAGTTCTTC.

The chain employs TRBV4-2 and TRBJ1-5; 8 positions agree with TRBD1. Trimming took 0 bases from V and 4 from J; bases not matched to a gene: 8. Germline CDR1 and CDR2: LGHNA and YNFKEQ. There are 17 residues in the CDR3. The DNA of the CDR3 is TGTGCCAGCAGCCAAGACGACAGGGGAATTATAAATCAGCCCCAGCATTTT. It yields the protein CASSQDDRGIINQPQHF.

This clone was counted between two and nine times. V is TRBV5-4 and J is TRBJ2-3; 9 positions match TRBD2. Germline CDR1 SGHNT, CDR2 YYREEE (reference sequence). The CDR3 consists of 18 residues. V trimming: 0 bases; J trimming: 8 bases; junction bases outside the gene matches: 16. CDR3 protein: CASSLGKAGGRGRGTQYF. The CDR3 DNA reads TGTGCCAGCAGCTTGGGTAAAGCGGGGGGACGAGGGCGGGGTACGCAGTATTTT.

The chain employs TRBV4-3 and TRBJ2-3; 10 positions match TRBD2. V was clipped by 1 base and J by 0 bases; unmatched bases: 7. CDR1 and CDR2 (germline): LGHNA, YSLEER. This CDR3 has 18 amino acids. Here the CDR3 reads CASSQGSGGSESTDTQYF. The CDR3 DNA reads TGCGCCAGCAGCCAAGGTAGCGGGGGGTCCGAGAGCACAGATACGCAGTATTTT.

The CDR3 DNA is TGTGCCAGCAGCTCTCACGTTTCCCGGGACAGGGGCCACCAAGAGACCCAGTACTTC. Its protein product is CASSSHVSRDRGHQETQYF. The chain combines TRBV7-6 with TRBJ2-5; 10 bases line up with TRBD1. V lost 4 bases to trimming and J lost 0 bases; unmatched junction nucleotides: 14. CDR1 SGHVS and CDR2 FNYEAQ come from the germline V gene. This CDR3 is built from 19 residues. Supplemented by reference TRBV7-6 and TRBJ2-5, the full variable domain reads GAGVSQSPRYKVTKRGQDVALRCDPISGHVSLYWYRQALGQGPEFLTYFNYEAQQDKSGLPNDRFSAERPEGSISTLTIQRTEQRDSAMYRCASSSHVSRDRGHQETQYFGPGTRLLVL.

V gene TRBV5-6 combines with J gene TRBJ2-3, with 11 nucleotides matching TRBD1. This CDR3 region has 17 residues. J lost 5 bases, V lost 3 bases, and 11 bases had no gene match. The germline V gene encodes CDR1 SGHDT and CDR2 YYEEEE. CDR3 DNA: TGTGCCAGCAGCTACCTAAGGACAGGGGGCGAAAGAGATACGCAGTATTTT. Translated, it gives CASSYLRTGGERDTQYF.

DNA for the CDR3: TGTGCCAGTAGTACAGCAGGGCGCTATGGCTACACCTTC. Amino acids: CASSTAGRYGYTF. The rearrangement uses TRBV19 and TRBJ1-2; tentative D call: TRBD1 (5 bases). The V end was cut by 4 bases, the J end by 4 bases, with 10 bases between. Germline CDR1 is LNHDA and CDR2 is SQIVND (reference sequence). The CDR3 spans 13 residues.

This sequence joins TRBV29-1 and TRBJ2-3, with 9 bases fitting TRBD1. Trimming cost V 7 bases and J 5 bases; bases outside gene matches: 4. Germline lookup yields CDR1 SQVTM and CDR2 ANQGSEA. The CDR3 totals 12 residues. CDR3 DNA: TGCAGCGCCAGGGACAGGGTAGATACGCAGTATTTT. This translates into CSARDRVDTQYF.

V and J are TRBV5-1 and TRBJ2-3; 8 bases agree with TRBD2. V lost 4 bases to trimming and J lost 5 bases; unmatched junction nucleotides: 12. Germline V gene data show CDR1 as SGHRS and CDR2 as YFSETQ. The CDR3 spans 16 residues. CDR3 sequence: CASSPRGRGVGDTQYF. In DNA form, the CDR3 reads TGCGCCAGCAGCCCCCGGGGGCGGGGGGTCGGAGATACGCAGTATTTT.

This chain joins TRBV4-3 and TRBJ1-2; a possible D gene is TRBD1 (5 bases). Germline V gene lookup returns CDR1 LGHNA and CDR2 YSLEER. This CDR3 contains 15 residues. Trimming left V 1 base short and J 4 bases short, with 13 bases between. Here the CDR3 DNA reads TGCGCCAGCAGCCAAGTAAGCGCCAGGGTCTATGGCTACACCTTC. Translated, it gives CASSQVSARVYGYTF.

The chain uses TRBV7-9 and TRBJ2-2; 8 nucleotides match TRBD1. CDR3 length equals 16 residues. The V gene end was trimmed by 3 bases and the J gene end by 1 base; junction bases not matched to a gene: 4. Germline assignment: CDR1 SEHNR and CDR2 FQNEAQ (reference sequence). CDR3 amino acids: CASSFPGTGNTGELFF. CDR3 in DNA: TGTGCCAGCAGCTTTCCCGGGACAGGGAACACCGGGGAGCTGTTTTTT.

The chain recombines TRBV21-1 with TRBJ1-2; TRBD1 is the table's D call, not checked against the DNA. TRBV21-1 is flagged as a pseudogene. This CDR3 region has 14 residues. In DNA form, the CDR3 reads TGTGCCAGCAACCGACAGGGCGGCGGCTATGGCTACACCTTC. Amino acids: CASNRQGGGYGYTF.

J is TRBJ2-1 and V is TRBV12-5; 7 nucleotides align to TRBD2. V shed 0 bases, J shed 7 bases, and the junction held 9 bases outside the gene matches. This CDR3 region has 16 residues. Germline V gene lookup returns CDR1 LGHNT and CDR2 FRNRAP. CDR3 in amino acids: CASGLVLSGEVNEQFF. For the CDR3, the DNA is TGTGCTAGTGGTTTGGTCCTAAGCGGGGAAGTAAATGAGCAGTTCTTC.

J is TRBJ2-5 and V is TRBV4-2; 9 bases align to TRBD1. The trim removed 6 bases at V and 5 bases at J, leaving 10 bases unmatched. This CDR3 has 15 residues. The V gene's germline CDR1 is LGHNA and CDR2 YNFKEQ. The CDR3 reads CASRPNDRGWETQYF. The CDR3 bases are TGTGCCAGCAGGCCGAACGACAGGGGGTGGGAGACCCAGTACTTC.

The chain links TRBV11-3 to TRBJ2-3; weak D call: TRBD2 (6 bases). CDR3 length: 15 amino acids. Germline CDR1 reads SGHNT; CDR2 reads YENEEA. Between the trimmed V and J ends, which lost 10 bases and 2 bases, there was a span of 19 bases. The CDR3 is CATRRASNPTDTQYF. The CDR3 nucleotides read TGTGCCACCCGGAGGGCTAGCAATCCCACAGATACGCAGTATTTT.

The chain has TRBV2 and TRBJ2-7, with a tentative D call TRBD1 (5 bases). The CDR3 has 14 amino acids. Germline V gene lookup returns CDR1 SNHLY and CDR2 FYNNEI. V lost 0 bases and J 3 bases, leaving 9 bases between the germline ends. The CDR3 DNA is TGTGCCAGCAGTGAAGCGCAGGACATCTACGAGCAGTACTTC. Amino acid sequence: CASSEAQDIYEQYF.

This clone was seen a few times. J is TRBJ2-7 and V is TRBV6-1; TRBD1 matches at 9 bases. Germline-derived CDR1 and CDR2 are MNHNS and SASEGT. With V trimmed by 6 bases and J by 4 bases, 7 bases remained unmatched. The CDR3 is 14 residues long. The CDR3 nucleotides are TGTGCCAGCAGGCGGGACAGGGCCCTTTACGAGCAGTACTTC. This translates into CASRRDRALYEQYF.

The chain carries TRBV9 and TRBJ2-3; TRBD2 matches 12 bases. The CDR3 totals 18 residues. Trimming took 6 bases from V and 4 from J; bases not matched to a gene: 15. Germline V gene data show CDR1 as SGDLS and CDR2 as YYNGEE. CDR3 bases: TGTGCCAGCACCCTCGCGGGGCTAGCGGGGGGGCAGGCAGATACGCAGTATTTT. Amino acids: CASTLAGLAGGQADTQYF.

The chain carries TRBV7-8 and TRBJ2-7; 11 bases match TRBD2. The CDR3 totals 15 residues. With 6 bases clipped from V and 3 bases from J, the junction kept 7 bases outside the gene matches. The germline CDR1 and CDR2 sequences are SGHVS and FQNEAQ. The CDR3 is CASRKGLAEDYEQYF. For the CDR3, the DNA is TGTGCCAGCAGAAAGGGACTAGCGGAGGACTACGAGCAGTACTTC.